Each of the 10 T cell receptor beta chains below was sequenced from the same sample in a study of T cells in Graves' hyperthyroidism and ophthalmopathy. Researchers amplified the TCR beta CDR3 regions from RNA transcripts. Carried out on the TCR CDR3, a first-round RT-PCR used the HTBI primer set. One entry per CDR3 protein results from TCRdb running MiXCR on the multiplex PCR reads. Among hundreds of thousands of distinct CDR3 sequences listed, about 45% were seen once. The sample taken for sequencing was peripheral blood or thyroid tissue (not recorded which). The source of these receptors is an adult man with Graves' disease, either hyperthyroidism or ophthalmopathy (not recorded which).

The V gene is TRBV9, the J gene TRBJ1-2; no clear D. The CDR3 consists of 13 residues. Trimming stripped 2 bases from V and 8 bases from J, with 13 bases between. From germline, CDR1 is SGDLS and CDR2 YYNGEE. CDR3 nucleotides: TGTGCCAGCAGCGTCAGTGCGCAGGCGGGCTACACCTTC. This translates into CASSVSAQAGYTF. The entire variable domain, with the rest obtained from reference TRBV9 and TRBJ1-2, is as follows: DSGVTQTPKHLITATGQRVTLRCSPRSGDLSVYWYQQSLDQGLQFLIQYYNGEERAKGNILERFSAQQFPDLHSELNLSSLELGDSALYFCASSVSAQAGYTFGSGTRLTVV.

This clonotype was seen more than once but under ten times. The J gene is TRBJ1-1, the V gene TRBV12-3 or TRBV12-4; D may be TRBD1 (6 bases). This CDR3 spans 15 amino acids. Trimming left V 3 bases short and J 4 bases short, with 15 bases between. The DNA of the CDR3 is TGTGCCAGCAGTTTCGGGGGCCGCAGAAGCACTGAAGCTTTCTTT. Translated, it gives CASSFGGRRSTEAFF.

Remarks on this clonotype: At one end the junction does not follow the germline gene, possibly because of a read error. The chain is built from TRBV7-7 and TRBJ2-2, with TRBD1 matching over 9 bases. This CDR3 is built from 16 residues. The germline V gene encodes CDR1 SSHAT and CDR2 FNYEAQ (reference sequence). As DNA, the CDR3 is TGTGCTAGCAGCCCACCGGGACAGGGGAACACCGGGGAGCTGTTTTTT. Its translation: CASSPPGQGNTGELFF.

The chain has TRBV9 and TRBJ1-4; 7 bases match TRBD1. Germline CDR1 and CDR2: SGDLS and YYNGEE. J lost 6 bases, V lost 4 bases, and 6 bases had no gene match. The CDR3 extends over 14 amino acids. The CDR3 region is CASSPDRTHEKLFF. DNA of the CDR3: TGTGCCAGCAGCCCGGACAGGACGCATGAAAAACTGTTTTTT.

This chain connects TRBV29-1 to TRBJ1-1, with D hard to call. This CDR3 contains 12 residues. Per germline, CDR1 SQVTM and CDR2 ANQGSEA. Trimming removed 5 bases from V and 4 bases from J, with 11 bases in between. Here the CDR3 DNA reads TGCAGCGTTTCTTCGCTGGGCACTGAAGCTTTCTTT. Translation gives CSVSSLGTEAFF.

This clonotype was observed a handful of times. CDR3 protein: CASSQGLLAGLAGAKTQYF. CDR3 DNA: TGTGCCAGCAGCCAAGGGTTGCTAGCTGGACTAGCGGGAGCAAAGACCCAGTACTTC. The gene calls are TRBV14 and TRBJ2-5, with TRBD2 matching 13 bases. Germline V gives CDR1 SGHDN, CDR2 FVKESK. The length of the CDR3 is 19 residues. J was trimmed by 6 bases and V by 1 base; bases with no gene match: 14.

This clonotype was seen more than once but under ten times. The chain is built from TRBV29-1 and TRBJ2-7; 8 bases line up with TRBD1. Unmatched junction bases numbered 8, after V lost 4 bases and J lost 6 bases. In germline, CDR1 is SQVTM, CDR2 ANQGSEA. This CDR3 contains 13 residues. The CDR3: CSVVRDRGAEQYF. For the CDR3, the DNA is TGCAGCGTTGTAAGAGACAGGGGTGCCGAGCAGTACTTC.

The chain uses TRBV2 and TRBJ1-4, with TRBD1 as a possible D gene (5 bases). The length of the CDR3 is 15 residues. Germline CDR1 SNHLY, CDR2 FYNNEI. V shed 4 bases and J shed 5 bases, with 14 bases lying between them. The DNA of the CDR3 is TGTGCCAGCAGTGGGAGGGGCCCCGGGAATGAAAAACTGTTTTTT. Its protein product is CASSGRGPGNEKLFF.

This clonotype was seen at least ten times. The chain couples TRBV20-1 to TRBJ1-1; 9 positions agree with TRBD1. Germline assignment: CDR1 DFQATT and CDR2 SNEGSKA (reference sequence). The V segment lost 0 bases and the J segment 11 bases; nucleotides outside the gene matches: 10. The CDR3 contains 14 residues. The CDR3 DNA reads as TGCAGTGCTAGAGATAAGACCGGGACAGGGTGGGCTTTCTTT. As protein: CSARDKTGTGWAFF.

In its sample, this clonotype was seen many times. This rearrangement joins TRBV15 to TRBJ1-5; D unresolved. CDR1 and CDR2 (germline): LNHNV, YYDKDF (reference sequence). The CDR3 runs 14 residues. Trimming cost V 0 bases and J 7 bases, with 10 bases left between them. The DNA of the CDR3 is TGTGCCACCAGCAGAGATTCGGTGGGGCAGCCCCAGCATTTT. Translating gives CATSRDSVGQPQHF.